This T cell receptor beta chain emerged from a study of Ad26.COV2.S vaccination and SARS-CoV-2 variants. Study-wide results and limits: Individuals receiving vaccine had higher spike-specific TCR breadth than placebo recipients did. Breadth, reportedly substantial, characterized the spike-specific CD8+ and CD4+ T cell responses after vaccination. Comparable non-spike TCR breadth was observed in vaccine and placebo recipients. Analyses of TCR breadth and depth may have underestimated total T cell responses.

As to this clone: Its specificity is not known.

Clones were read by immunoSEQ multiplex PCR, and TCRdb kept only the in-frame ones, dropping some. The repertoire holds about 350,000 clones, with around 92% as singletons. The CDR3 has 16 residues. From germline, CDR1 is LNHDA and CDR2 SQIVND (reference sequence). V was clipped by 5 bases and J by 4 bases; unmatched bases: 10. Sequencing was performed on peripheral blood, taken after recovery from COVID-19. The receptor was derived from a human donor who had recovered from COVID-19. This chain joins TRBV19 and TRBJ2-3, with 9 nucleotides matching TRBD2. CDR3: CASSPDRAGGADTQYF. The CDR3 nucleotides read TGTGCCAGTAGTCCCGACCGAGCGGGGGGTGCAGATACGCAGTATTTT. Full variable domain (outside the CDR3, taken from reference TRBV19 and TRBJ2-3): DGGITQSPKYLFRKEGQNVTLSCEQNLNHDAMYWYRQDPGQGLRLIYYSQIVNDFQKGDIAEGYSVSREKKESFPLTVTSAQKNPTAFYLCASSPDRAGGADTQYFGPGTRLTVL.